This TCR beta chain appears in the sequencing data of a study of T cells after posttransplantation cyclophosphamide. Treatment was busulfan-fludarabine conditioning, a marrow graft, and cyclophosphamide on days +3 and +4. Looked up from germline, CDR1 is MNHNY and CDR2 is SVGAGI (reference sequence). The CDR3 length is 14 residues. V was clipped by 8 bases and J by 0 bases, with 14 bases between them. Findings and caveats of the study: Donor-recipient repertoire similarity was low at 1-2 months, rising over year one. TRB clonality was highly associated with recipient CMV seropositivity and reactivation. Blood and skin or GI T cell repertoires showed limited TRB overlap.

The repertoire was sequenced with immunoSEQ multiplex PCR; TCRdb's copy has only in-frame clones and lacks some. Of about 5,900 clones in the sample, approximately 80% were seen once. This clone was seen just once. Its antigen is not identified. This chain connects TRBV6-6 to TRBJ2-7; tentative D call: TRBD1 (6 bases). This specimen consisted of CD4+ T cells sorted from blood, obtained less than 370 days after allogeneic stem cell transplant with posttransplant cyclophosphamide. The clonotype was recovered from a male patient in his forties or fifties who received an allogeneic stem cell transplant from a related donor and was CMV-positive. Some T cells may possibly be graft donor cells. CDR3 region: CASCTMTGSYEQYF. CDR3 DNA sequence: TGTGCCAGCTGCACTATGACAGGCTCCTACGAGCAGTACTTC.